This is a list of T cell receptor beta chains from one sample in a study of T cells in Graves' hyperthyroidism and ophthalmopathy. TCRdb ran MiXCR on the multiplex PCR reads and lists one entry per CDR3 protein. The sample lists approximately 380,000 distinct CDR3 sequences; 19% were seen once. Sequenced: blood. These receptors all stem from a woman younger than 35 with Graves' hyperthyroidism. The CDR3 runs from the conserved cysteine through the conserved F or W. A D gene is named only where the DNA matches it firmly. The listing skips clone size in some rows; elsewhere it reads once, few, many or a size class.

V gene,D gene,clone size,J gene,CDR3 protein,CDR3 DNA
TRBV18,.,many,TRBJ2-7,CASSPVDRSYEQYF,TGTGCCAGCTCACCGGTAGACAGATCCTACGAGCAGTACTTC
TRBV4-2,.,many,TRBJ2-2,CASSHGTPKNTGELFF,TGTGCCAGCAGCCACGGGACTCCCAAGAACACCGGGGAGCTGTTTTTT
TRBV6-5,.,many,TRBJ1-1,CASSYSMGGGAEAFF,TGTGCCAGCAGTTACTCGATGGGGGGTGGGGCTGAAGCTTTCTTT
TRBV6-5,.,many,TRBJ1-5,CASSSQGLGNQPQHF,TGTGCCAGCAGTTCACAAGGCCTGGGCAATCAGCCCCAGCATTTT
TRBV12-3/TRBV12-4,.,many,TRBJ1-3,CASSSHGQPGNTIYF,TGTGCCAGCAGTTCTCACGGACAGCCGGGAAACACCATATATTTT
TRBV6-1,.,few,TRBJ2-5,CAGGWLETKYF,TGTGCGGGAGGCTGGTTAGAGACCAAGTACTTC
TRBV19,.,many,TRBJ1-5,CASSRSKQPQHF,TGTGCCAGTAGCAGGTCAAAGCAGCCCCAGCATTTT
TRBV30,.,.,TRBJ2-6,CAWRRGRGAPGANVLTF,TGTGCCTGGAGGAGGGGCCGGGGGGCCCCTGGGGCCAACGTCCTGACTTTC
TRBV2,.,many,TRBJ1-3,CASRLSGPSGNTIYF,TGTGCCAGCAGACTCTCTGGCCCCTCTGGAAACACCATATATTTT
TRBV2,.,few,TRBJ1-6,CASSDGISYNSPLHF,TGTGCCAGCAGTGACGGCATCTCCTATAATTCACCCCTCCACTTT
TRBV4-2,.,many,TRBJ2-5,CASSQGPGSGAQYF,TGTGCCAGCAGCCAGGGCCCGGGGTCTGGGGCCCAGTACTTC
TRBV11-1,.,.,TRBJ1-1,CASSTGPQRDAFF,TGTGCCAGCAGTACCGGGCCCCAAAGGGACGCTTTCTTT
TRBV6-2/TRBV6-3,.,.,TRBJ2-7,CASSPGDTIYEQYF,TGTGCCAGCAGTCCAGGGGACACTATCTACGAGCAGTACTTC
TRBV4-1,.,many,TRBJ1-1,CASSPIRWKSEAFF,TGCGCCAGCAGCCCCATCCGGTGGAAATCTGAAGCTTTCTTT
TRBV2,TRBD1,.,TRBJ2-7,CASSARDRRFVYEQYF,TGTGCCAGCAGTGCAAGGGACAGGCGGTTCGTTTACGAGCAGTACTTC
TRBV29-1,.,many,TRBJ1-1,CSVDWALDTEAFF,TGCAGCGTTGATTGGGCCTTGGACACTGAAGCTTTCTTT
TRBV6-1,TRBD1,many,TRBJ2-7,CASRTGFSSYEQYF,TGTGCCAGCAGGACAGGGTTCAGCTCCTACGAGCAGTACTTC
TRBV12-3/TRBV12-4,.,many,TRBJ1-5,CASTKGGDSNQPQHF,TGTGCCAGCACAAAGGGGGGAGATAGCAATCAGCCCCAGCATTTT
TRBV20-1,TRBD1,many,TRBJ2-5,CSAAGGGRETQYF,TGCAGTGCAGCAGGGGGCGGAAGGGAGACCCAGTACTTC
TRBV12-3/TRBV12-4,.,many,TRBJ1-1,CASGDQRDTEAFF,TGTGCCAGCGGCGACCAGCGAGACACTGAAGCTTTCTTT
TRBV19,.,many,TRBJ2-7,CASNPSGGYEQYF,TGTGCCAGTAATCCATCAGGGGGGTACGAGCAGTACTTC
TRBV11-2,.,.,TRBJ1-5,CASSPLYQPQHF,TGTGCCAGCAGCCCACTCTATCAGCCCCAGCATTTT
TRBV27,.,many,TRBJ1-6,CASSLYGPGHNSPLHF,TGTGCCAGCAGTTTATACGGACCGGGGCACAATTCACCCCTCCACTTT
TRBV20-1,TRBD1,many,TRBJ2-7,CSATGTDSYEQYF,TGCAGTGCCACCGGGACAGACTCCTACGAGCAGTACTTC
TRBV6-1,TRBD1,many,TRBJ1-1,CASRNRDRGFEAFF,TGTGCCAGCAGAAACCGGGACAGGGGCTTTGAAGCTTTCTTT
TRBV12-3/TRBV12-4,TRBD1,many,TRBJ1-5,CASSPTGNNQPQHF,TGTGCCAGCAGTCCGACAGGGAACAATCAGCCCCAGCATTTT
TRBV6-1,.,many,TRBJ1-6,CASSGQVMGNSPLHF,TGTGCCAGCAGTGGACAGGTCATGGGGAATTCACCCCTCCACTTT
TRBV4-1,.,many,TRBJ2-7,CASSQMAQAYYEQYF,TGCGCCAGCAGCCAAATGGCACAGGCGTACTACGAGCAGTACTTC